This T cell receptor (beta chain) is drawn from a study of graft-versus-host responses after intestinal transplantation. Across the whole study: Recipients obtained multivisceral, liver-intestinal, or isolated intestinal transplants. Every recipient underwent anti-thymocyte globulin induction, then tacrolimus and steroids for three to four years.

The CDR3 spans 15 residues. Trimming took 2 bases from V and 6 from J, leaving 14 bases between them. The V gene's germline CDR1 is MNHNS and CDR2 SASEGT. Study conclusions and caveats: Recipient marrow harbored GvH clones, some of which surfaced first in ileum or blood. Graft-donor T cell macrochimerism in patients accompanied high graft-versus-host to host-versus-graft clonal ratios in allografts.

With regard to this clone: Antigen unknown.

Repertoires were generated with immunoSEQ multiplex PCR, while TCRdb's copy carries only in-frame clones and drops some. The data show 35,000 to 45,000 clones, approximately 94% seen once. The V gene is TRBV6-1, the J gene TRBJ1-5; D possibly corresponds to TRBD1 (6 bases). This clonotype originated in a human donor who was the organ donor for an intestinal transplant. Sequencing was performed on unstimulated CD4+ T cells sorted from spleen or lymph node cells, taken before transplant. The DNA of the CDR3 is TGTGCCAGCAGTGAACTCAGGGGCAGTGGTCAGCCCCAGCATTTT. It translates to CASSELRGSGQPQHF.